A few counts support the clone carrying this T cell receptor (beta chain). Axillary draining lymph nodes of breast cancer patients supplied the node samples. This specimen belongs to a study of breast tumors, draining lymph nodes, adjacent tissues. Each CDR3 protein gets one entry after TCRdb re-called the multiplex PCR reads with MiXCR. The sample records about 89,000 distinct CDR3 sequences, approximately 28% being singletons. Looked up from germline, CDR1 is LGHNA and CDR2 is YNFKEQ. Trimming took 4 bases from V and 1 from J; bases not matched to a gene: 2. The CDR3 covers 16 residues. The material sequenced was axillary lymph node tissue. The source is a female donor with breast cancer. Some clones in this sample may be carry-over from other donors' samples. This chain links TRBV4-2 with TRBJ2-3; TRBD2 agrees at 13 bases. The chain's CDR3 is CASSPGLAGGTDTQYF. CDR3 nucleotides: TGTGCCAGCAGCCCAGGACTAGCGGGGGGCACAGATACGCAGTATTTT.